Sequencing of this TCR beta chain was carried out in a study of shared clonotypes between healthy human individuals. About the research overall: CD4 naive and memory got three plates each, CD8 naive two, CD8 memory one.

Profiled with immunoSEQ multiplex PCR; TCRdb holds only in-frame clones, not every one. The sample shows under 2,500,000 clones, 90% to 96% of them seen only once. This CDR3 region has 15 residues. Germline CDR1 and CDR2: MDHEN and SYDVKM. Losses at the gene ends were 6 bases for V and 2 bases for J; bases not matched to a gene: 4. Participating donors were healthy, HIV-negative adults free of recent acute infections or vaccinations. Each sample came from a Caucasian adult donor living in Nashville, Tennessee. Splitting of CD4+ cells produced CD45RA+ naive and CD45RA-negative memory subsets. Sequencing used naive CD4+ T cells sorted from blood. Subset in this sample: CD45RA+ positively selected. V and J are TRBV28 and TRBJ2-6; 7 nucleotides match TRBD2. The receptor's source is a man younger than 30 in good health. This CDR3 is CASSLAGAGANVLTF. DNA for the CDR3: TGTGCCAGCAGCCTGGCGGGGGCTGGGGCCAACGTCCTGACTTTC.